These 17 T cell receptor beta chains were all obtained from the same sample, sequenced in a study of blood T cell repertoires in COVID-19. Data came from immunoSEQ multiplex PCR; TCRdb stores just in-frame clones and leaves some out. In the table there are around 50,000 clones, around 87% of which are singletons. Material for sequencing was peripheral blood. These receptors originate from a woman older than 75 with COVID-19, enrolled during active disease.

The chain has TRBV5-1 and TRBJ2-3; possibly TRBD1 for D (6 bases). CDR3 length: 15 residues. Germline lookup yields CDR1 SGHRS and CDR2 YFSETQ. Between the trimmed V and J ends, which lost 0 bases and 0 bases, there was a span of 8 bases. CDR3 loop: CASSLGTVSTDTQYF. As DNA, the CDR3 is TGCGCCAGCAGCTTGGGGACAGTTAGCACAGATACGCAGTATTTT.

The chain is built from TRBV7-9 and TRBJ1-1; D remains ambiguous. The CDR3 is made up of 15 amino acids. Germline loops: CDR1 SEHNR, CDR2 FQNEAQ (reference sequence). Trimming took 8 bases from V and 2 from J, leaving 18 bases between them. The chain's CDR3 is CASAGSQNFNTEAFF. CDR3 sequence (DNA): TGTGCCAGCGCCGGGAGCCAGAATTTTAACACTGAAGCTTTCTTT.

The chain is built from TRBV11-2 and TRBJ1-5; TRBD1 might be the D (5 bases). CDR3 size: 15 residues. CDR1 SGHAT and CDR2 FQNNGV come from the germline V gene. Trimming left V 1 base short and J 3 bases short, with 10 bases between. This CDR3 reads CASSLGDSYNQPQHF. The CDR3 DNA is TGTGCCAGCAGCTTAGGCGACAGTTACAATCAGCCCCAGCATTTT.

This chain connects TRBV2 to TRBJ2-2, with 9 bases fitting TRBD1. CDR3 length: 15 residues. Germline V lookup: CDR1 SNHLY, CDR2 FYNNEI. The ends lost 10 bases at V and 1 base at J; junction bases unmatched: 7. CDR3 nucleotide sequence: TGTGCCATAACAGGGGGCGCGGGGAACACCGGGGAGCTGTTTTTT. Its translation: CAITGGAGNTGELFF.

A few counts support this clone. The rearrangement joins TRBV15 to TRBJ2-2, with 9 bases lining up with TRBD2. Germline assignment: CDR1 LNHNV and CDR2 YYDKDF (reference sequence). The CDR3 runs to 14 residues. Trimming cost V 10 bases and J 6 bases; bases outside gene matches: 9. CDR3 coding DNA: TGTGCCATCGGCTCGCGGGGGGGAGCCGGGGAGCTGTTTTTT. This codes for CAIGSRGGAGELFF. Filled out from reference TRBV15 and TRBJ2-2, the complete variable domain reads DAMVIQNPRYQVTQFGKPVTLSCSQTLNHNVMYWYQQKSSQAPKLLFHYYDKDFNNEADTPDNFQSRRPNTSFCFLDIRSPGLGDTAMYLCAIGSRGGAGELFFGEGSRLTVL.

The rearrangement links TRBV12-5 to TRBJ2-1; a possible D gene is TRBD2 (6 bases). Germline V gene lookup returns CDR1 LGHNT and CDR2 FRNRAP. The CDR3 runs to 19 residues. V lost 2 bases, J lost 6 bases, and 26 bases lay in between. The CDR3 is CASGLRVGGPSPPINEQFF. In DNA, the CDR3 is TGTGCTAGTGGTTTGAGGGTGGGAGGACCCTCCCCCCCCATCAATGAGCAGTTCTTC. The variable domain in full, with the rest retrieved from reference TRBV12-5 and TRBJ2-1, is DARVTQTPRHKVTEMGQEVTMRCQPILGHNTVFWYRQTMMQGLELLAYFRNRAPLDDSGMPKDRFSAEMPDATLATLKIQPSEPRDSAVYFCASGLRVGGPSPPINEQFFGPGTRLTVL.

V usage is TRBV29-1 and J usage is TRBJ2-3, with a tentative D call TRBD1 (6 bases). Trimming left V 2 bases short and J 8 bases short, with 11 bases between. The V gene's germline CDR1 is SQVTM and CDR2 ANQGSEA. CDR3 size: 12 residues. Here the CDR3 reads CSVEPGQSTQYF. Here the CDR3 DNA reads TGCAGCGTTGAACCCGGACAGTCTACGCAGTATTTT.

The V call is TRBV7-9, the J call TRBJ2-5; 7 positions match TRBD2. V lost 2 bases and J lost 3; bases outside the gene matches: 3. Germline values: CDR1 SEHNR, CDR2 FQNEAQ (reference sequence). CDR3 length: 14 amino acids. In DNA, the CDR3 is TGTGCCAGCAGCTTATGGGGAGGGAAAGAGACCCAGTACTTC. This codes for CASSLWGGKETQYF.

The J gene is TRBJ2-7, the V gene TRBV19; 8 bases agree with TRBD1. From germline, CDR1 is LNHDA and CDR2 SQIVND (reference sequence). This CDR3 has 15 amino acids. The trim removed 8 bases at V and 2 bases at J, leaving 11 bases unmatched. The CDR3 protein is CASDSTDRVTYEQYF. Here the CDR3 DNA reads TGTGCCAGTGACAGCACGGACAGGGTTACCTACGAGCAGTACTTC.

This clone was observed a few times. The V gene is TRBV6-5, the J gene TRBJ1-6; no clear D gene. The germline gives CDR1 MNHEY, CDR2 SVGAGI. CDR3 length: 11 amino acids. V lost 8 bases and J 10 bases, leaving 9 bases between the germline ends. The CDR3 loop is CASSGGSPLHF. The CDR3 region has the DNA TGTGCCAGCTCAGGCGGGTCACCCCTCCACTTT.

The rearrangement joins TRBV5-4 to TRBJ1-2, with D unclear. The CDR3 loop spans 13 amino acids. Between the trimmed V and J ends, which lost 0 bases and 8 bases, there was a span of 11 bases. Germline CDR1 reads SGHNT; CDR2 reads YYREEE (reference sequence). The CDR3 DNA is TGTGCCAGCAGCTTGGAGTCAGATCGAGGCTACACCTTC. Translating gives CASSLESDRGYTF.

This clone was picked up one time. This chain joins TRBV5-5 and TRBJ1-6; 7 positions match TRBD1. Trimming at V came to 3 bases and at J to 0 bases, leaving 15 bases not matched to a gene. CDR1 and CDR2 (germline): SGHKS, YYEKEE (reference sequence). The CDR3 extends over 20 amino acids. CDR3 DNA: TGTGCCAGCAGCTCCAAACTGATACAGGGGAGTCGCTCCTATAATTCACCCCTCCACTTT. It codes for CASSSKLIQGSRSYNSPLHF.

The chain recombines TRBV24-1 with TRBJ2-1; 8 bases line up with TRBD1. This CDR3 contains 14 residues. Per germline, CDR1 KGHDR and CDR2 SFDVKD. V was clipped by 4 bases and J by 7 bases; unmatched bases: 5. The CDR3 nucleotides are TGTGCCACCAGTGACAGGGGGCAGGGAAATGAGCAGTTCTTC. Translation: CATSDRGQGNEQFF.

The gene calls are TRBV6-1 and TRBJ1-5; 7 bases line up with TRBD1. Germline V gene data show CDR1 as MNHNS and CDR2 as SASEGT. Trimming cost V 0 bases and J 7 bases; bases outside gene matches: 6. The CDR3 loop spans 15 amino acids. The CDR3 region has the DNA TGTGCCAGCAGTGAAGCGGGGACAGTTACCCAGCCCCAGCATTTT. It translates to CASSEAGTVTQPQHF.

The V and J genes are TRBV19 and TRBJ1-3; no clear D. Germline CDR1 and CDR2: LNHDA and SQIVND (reference sequence). V was cut by 6 bases and J by 0 bases, with 12 bases left in between. This CDR3 contains 15 residues. DNA of the CDR3: TGTGCCAGTAGCCCTACGCTCCCCTCTGGAAACACCATATATTTT. Translation: CASSPTLPSGNTIYF.

The chain carries TRBV6-5 and TRBJ1-4; 8 positions agree with TRBD1. Germline CDR1 reads MNHEY; CDR2 reads SVGAGI. V was clipped by 10 bases and J by 0 bases; unmatched bases: 7. The CDR3 length is 15 residues. CDR3 sequence (DNA): TGTGCCACCAGACAGGGGCCAGCAACTAATGAAAAACTGTTTTTT. Protein product: CATRQGPATNEKLFF.

The sample holds one count of this clone. This rearrangement joins TRBV7-2 to TRBJ2-7, with 7 positions matching TRBD2. This CDR3 spans 15 amino acids. Germline V gene sequence: CDR1 SGHTA, CDR2 FQGNSA. The junction had 11 bases not matched to a gene; V was cut back by 5 bases and J by 4 bases. For the CDR3, the DNA is TGTGCCAGCAGCGCTTATGGACTAGGAGAATACGAGCAGTACTTC. Translating it yields CASSAYGLGEYEQYF.